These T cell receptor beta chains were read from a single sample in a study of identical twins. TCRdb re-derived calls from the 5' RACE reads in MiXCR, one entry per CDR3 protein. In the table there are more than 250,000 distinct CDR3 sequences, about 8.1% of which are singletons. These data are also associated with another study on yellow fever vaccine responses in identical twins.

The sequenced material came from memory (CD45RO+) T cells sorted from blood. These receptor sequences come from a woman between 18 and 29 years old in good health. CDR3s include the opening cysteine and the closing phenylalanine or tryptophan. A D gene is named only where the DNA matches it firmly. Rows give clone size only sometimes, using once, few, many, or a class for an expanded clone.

cdr3_nt: TGTGCCAGCACTAGGGGGCAGTCCCTATGGGAGACCCAGTACTTC; cdr3_aa: CASTRGQSLWETQYF; j_call: TRBJ2-5; clone_size: -; d_call: TRBD1; v_call: TRBV14
cdr3_nt: TGTGCCAGCCTCGGGGGGGCTAGCCGGTACAATGAGCAGTTCTTC; cdr3_aa: CASLGGASRYNEQFF; j_call: TRBJ2-1; clone_size: few; d_call: TRBD2; v_call: TRBV6-1
cdr3_nt: TGTGCCAGCAGCCAAGGAAACGGGCGGATGAACACCGGGGAGCTGTTTTTT; cdr3_aa: CASSQGNGRMNTGELFF; j_call: TRBJ2-2; clone_size: few; d_call: -; v_call: TRBV3-1
cdr3_nt: TGCAGTGCTACTAGCGGGGGGGACTACAATGAGCAGTTCTTC; cdr3_aa: CSATSGGDYNEQFF; j_call: TRBJ2-1; clone_size: -; d_call: TRBD2; v_call: TRBV20-1
cdr3_nt: TGTGCCAGCAGTGACTACGGGGGTGGCAATGAGCAGTTCTTC; cdr3_aa: CASSDYGGGNEQFF; j_call: TRBJ2-1; clone_size: few; d_call: -; v_call: TRBV25-1
cdr3_nt: TGTGCCACTAATAGTAGGACTAGCGGGGGAGCATACAATGAGCAGTTCTTC; cdr3_aa: CATNSRTSGGAYNEQFF; j_call: TRBJ2-1; clone_size: -; d_call: TRBD2; v_call: TRBV15
cdr3_nt: TGTGCCAGCAGCTCTTTGCTAGCAGGGACCGGGGAGCTGTTTTTT; cdr3_aa: CASSSLLAGTGELFF; j_call: TRBJ2-2; clone_size: many; d_call: -; v_call: TRBV11-2
cdr3_nt: TGTGCCAGCAGCACCCGGACAGGGGTGATGGAGACCCAGTACTTC; cdr3_aa: CASSTRTGVMETQYF; j_call: TRBJ2-5; clone_size: -; d_call: TRBD1; v_call: TRBV7-9
cdr3_nt: TGTGCCAGCAGTTACGCCTCGGGGTATGGGAGAAACACCATATATTTT; cdr3_aa: CASSYASGYGRNTIYF; j_call: TRBJ1-3; clone_size: many; d_call: -; v_call: TRBV6-5
cdr3_nt: TGTGCCAGCAGTTTATGGGTAGGGGGGAAGTTGACTGAAGCTTTCTTT; cdr3_aa: CASSLWVGGKLTEAFF; j_call: TRBJ1-1; clone_size: many; d_call: -; v_call: TRBV12-3/TRBV12-4
cdr3_nt: TGTGCCAGCAGTTACTCGATAGGGACTAGGCGGGGAGAACCTCAAGAGACCCAGTACTTC; cdr3_aa: CASSYSIGTRRGEPQETQYF; j_call: TRBJ2-5; clone_size: few; d_call: TRBD2; v_call: TRBV6-2/TRBV6-3
cdr3_nt: TGTGCCAGCAGCATATCGGGACTAGCGGGGATCTATGAGCAGTTCTTC; cdr3_aa: CASSISGLAGIYEQFF; j_call: TRBJ2-1; clone_size: few; d_call: TRBD2; v_call: TRBV7-2